This T cell receptor beta chain was obtained from a study of regulatory T cells in long-lasting Graves disease. Overall study context: Persistent Graves' disease denoted over 5 years of antithyroid drugs plus positive TSH receptor antibodies. Study-level findings and limits: Gene preferences differed: TRBV28, TRBJ1-2, TRBJ2-5 in persistent cases.

Investigators prepared the TCR beta libraries by applying iRepertoire HTBI primers and Arm-PCR of CDR3 regions. TCRdb processed the multiplex PCR reads anew with MiXCR; each CDR3 protein has one entry. The data contain around 430,000 distinct CDR3 sequences, approximately 23% of them singletons. Per germline, CDR1 SGHNT and CDR2 YENEEA. The ends were cut back, 2 bases at V and 1 base at J, with 9 bases in the middle. This CDR3 contains 15 residues. In the case of this clonotype: Its target is not known.

Regarding time point: persistent/refractory GD, antithyroid drugs over 5 years with positive TRAb. Construction of the TCR library relied on RNA isolated from PBMCs. The patient group derived from an endocrinology department in Xi'an, China. Material: peripheral blood mononuclear cells (PBMCs), obtained when the disease was refractory, from a patient treated with antithyroid drugs. This TCR derives from a female donor with Graves disease. V is TRBV11-3 and J is TRBJ1-5; D is possibly TRBD1 (5 bases). The CDR3 loop reads CASSLQGLSNQPQHF. For the CDR3, the DNA is TGTGCCAGCAGCTTACAGGGTTTAAGCAATCAGCCCCAGCATTTT.